The source of this TCR beta chain is a study of T cell responses to AZD1222 COVID-19 vaccine. Study-level results: AZD1222 recipients seropositive at baseline numbered only six. Among spike-specific TCRs, nearly half reportedly target unmutated variant regions. Most donors were white British, females outnumbered males, and clonal diversity was possibly underestimated. There were vaccine-associated CD4 TCRs across spike, dominant at 160-218 and 743-854.

Here immunoSEQ multiplex PCR was the method, and the copy in TCRdb shows in-frame clones only, minus some. The repertoire has 140,000 to 150,000 clones, under 95% of them found once; the top ten carry 7.5% to 9.5%. On this clone itself: The antigen is undetermined.

Trimming left V 6 bases short and J 2 bases short, with 19 bases between. Per the germline V gene, CDR1 is SGHTA and CDR2 is FQGNSA. This CDR3 comprises 16 residues. The receptor's source is an adult in good health. The chain is built from TRBV7-2 and TRBJ1-2; no definite D call. This material consisted of peripheral blood, taken on day 0 of AZD1222 vaccination. The CDR3 region has the DNA TGTGCCAGCAGTCCGCCCACACTCCGGAAGAACTATGGCTACACCTTC. It translates to CASSPPTLRKNYGYTF.